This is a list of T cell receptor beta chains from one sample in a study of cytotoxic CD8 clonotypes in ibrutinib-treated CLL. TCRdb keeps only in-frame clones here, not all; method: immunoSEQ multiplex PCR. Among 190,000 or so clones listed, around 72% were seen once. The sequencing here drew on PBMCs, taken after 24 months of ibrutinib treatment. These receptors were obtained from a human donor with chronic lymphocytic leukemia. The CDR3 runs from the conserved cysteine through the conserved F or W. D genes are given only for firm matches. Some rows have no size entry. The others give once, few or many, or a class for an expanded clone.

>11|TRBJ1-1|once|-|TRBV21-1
TGTGCCAGCAGCAGAGGGGGGCAAGCTTTCTTT
CASSRGGQAFF
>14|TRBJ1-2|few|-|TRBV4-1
TGCGCCAGCAGCCAAGCAGGGTTCGGCTATGGCTACACCTTC
CASSQAGFGYGYTF
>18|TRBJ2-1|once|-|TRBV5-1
TGCGCCAGCAGCTTGGTGGGGGACCCCGGATTGGGAAACAATGAGCAGTTCTTC
CASSLVGDPGLGNNEQFF
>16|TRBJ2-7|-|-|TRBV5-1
TGCGCCAGCAGCTTGGTTCGGAACGGGCGCCTCTACGAGCAGTACTTC
CASSLVRNGRLYEQYF
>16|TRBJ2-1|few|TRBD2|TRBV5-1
TGCGCCAGCAGCTTGGGGTTTTTACGGGAGGCAGATGAGCAGTTCTTC
CASSLGFLREADEQFF
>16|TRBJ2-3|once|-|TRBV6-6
TGTGCCAGCAGTTACGGGGGGTACGCCTCCGCAGATACGCAGTATTTT
CASSYGGYASADTQYF
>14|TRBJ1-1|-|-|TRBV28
TGTGCCAGCAGGACCCCGGGCCGGGGGACTGAAGCTTTCTTT
CASRTPGRGTEAFF
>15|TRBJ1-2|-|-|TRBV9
TGTGCCAGCAGCCCAAAACCCTGGGACGGCTATGGCTACACCTTC
CASSPKPWDGYGYTF
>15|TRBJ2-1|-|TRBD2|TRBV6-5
TGTGCCAGCAGCAGGGCGGGAGACCCCTACAATGAGCAGTTCTTC
CASSRAGDPYNEQFF
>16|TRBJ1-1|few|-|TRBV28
TGTGCCAGCAGTTTAACCTCAGGGGCAGGGAACACTGAAGCTTTCTTT
CASSLTSGAGNTEAFF
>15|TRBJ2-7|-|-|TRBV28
TGTGCCAGCAGGCGGATGGGACTCCCCCTCTACGAGCAGTACTTC
CASRRMGLPLYEQYF
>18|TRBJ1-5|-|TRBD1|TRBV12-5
TGTGCTAGTGGTCCCGGGGACAGGGGGTTTACGTTCAATCAGCCCCAGCATTTT
CASGPGDRGFTFNQPQHF
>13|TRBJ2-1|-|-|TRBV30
TGTGCCTGGAGTGTGCTAGGGCCGGATGAGCAGTTCTTC
CAWSVLGPDEQFF
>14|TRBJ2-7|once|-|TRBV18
TGTGCCAGCTCACCGGTCAGGGGACCCTACGAGCAGTACTTC
CASSPVRGPYEQYF
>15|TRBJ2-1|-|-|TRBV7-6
TGTGCCAGCAGCTTAAAGGTGGATGGAGGGACTGAGCAGTTCTTC
CASSLKVDGGTEQFF
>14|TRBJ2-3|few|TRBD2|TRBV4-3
TGCGCCAGCAGCTATAGCGGGAGGGGAGATACGCAGTATTTT
CASSYSGRGDTQYF
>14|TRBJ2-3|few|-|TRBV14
TGTGCCAGCAGCCAAGGACTAGTAGTTGGTACGCAGTATTTT
CASSQGLVVGTQYF
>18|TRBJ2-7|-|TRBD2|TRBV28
TGTGCCAGCAGTTCTCACGACCTAGCGGGTAACACCGCCTACGAGCAGTACTTC
CASSSHDLAGNTAYEQYF
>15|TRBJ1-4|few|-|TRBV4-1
TGCGCCAGCAGCCCGGAAGGGGATGATTATGAAAAACTGTTTTTT
CASSPEGDDYEKLFF
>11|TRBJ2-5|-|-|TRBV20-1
TGCAGTGCGCAGGGGCAAGAGACCCAGTACTTC
CSAQGQETQYF
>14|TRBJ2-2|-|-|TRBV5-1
TGCGCCAGCAGCAGCAAGACAGTTACCGGGGAGCTGTTTTTT
CASSSKTVTGELFF
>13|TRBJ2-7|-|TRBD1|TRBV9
TGTGCCAGCAGCGCCGGACAGGGAATAGAGCAGTACTTC
CASSAGQGIEQYF
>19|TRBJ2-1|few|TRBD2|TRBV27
TGTGCCAGCAGTTTATGGTGGGATAGTCGGCTAGCGGGATTCTATGAGCAGTTCTTC
CASSLWWDSRLAGFYEQFF
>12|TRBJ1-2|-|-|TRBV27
TGTGCCAGCAGCCCTCAGGGTGTTGGCTACACCTTC
CASSPQGVGYTF
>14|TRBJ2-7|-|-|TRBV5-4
TGTGCCATGACACAGGGATCCGAAACCCACGAGCAGTACTTC
CAMTQGSETHEQYF
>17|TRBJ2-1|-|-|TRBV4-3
TGCGCCAGCAGCCTCGTGTTTGTAAGACAATACCTCAATGAGCAGTTCTTC
CASSLVFVRQYLNEQFF
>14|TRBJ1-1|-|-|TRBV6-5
TGTGCCAGCAGTTACCGGGACCCAGGGACTGAAGCTTTCTTT
CASSYRDPGTEAFF
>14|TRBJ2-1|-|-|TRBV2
TGTGCCAGCAGTTCAGCGACCTCCTACAATGAGCAGTTCTTC
CASSSATSYNEQFF
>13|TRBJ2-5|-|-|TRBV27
TGTGCCAGCAGTAGGGGTGGGTCCGAGACCCAGTACTTC
CASSRGGSETQYF
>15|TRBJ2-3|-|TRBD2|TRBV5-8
TGTGCCAGCAGCTTGCAACTAGCGGGAACAGATACGCAGTATTTT
CASSLQLAGTDTQYF
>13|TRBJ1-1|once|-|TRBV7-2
TGTGCCAGCAGCATGCAGGTGAACACTGAAGCTTTCTTT
CASSMQVNTEAFF
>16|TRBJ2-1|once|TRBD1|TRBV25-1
TGTGCCAGCAGTGAAATGGTGACAGGGGACTACAATGAGCAGTTCTTC
CASSEMVTGDYNEQFF
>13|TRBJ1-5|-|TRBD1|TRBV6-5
TGTGCCAGCAGACAGGGGTACAATCAGCCCCAGCATTTT
CASRQGYNQPQHF